This T cell receptor (beta chain) was documented in a study of T cells in localized non-small cell lung cancer. Study-wide results and caveats: Heterogeneity cannot be ruled out, as sequencing used one tumor region only. With higher T cell density in blood came longer overall survival. Within adjacent lung there appeared a median around 55 of the top 100 tumor clones. Exceeding tumor, uninvolved adjacent lung had the highest T cell clonality.

A note on this clone: What it recognizes is unknown.

V was clipped by 3 bases and J by 4 bases; unmatched bases: 9. Germline V gene data show CDR1 as LNHDA and CDR2 as SQIVND (reference sequence). CDR3 length equals 17 residues. Sequenced by immunoSEQ multiplex PCR; TCRdb stores in-frame clones only, minus some. The table lists 9,500 to 15,000 clones, around 80% of them singletons, with around 20% in the top ten. The chain is built from TRBV19 and TRBJ2-5, with 12 bases identical to TRBD1. Sequencing used peripheral blood, obtained before any cancer treatment. This sequence was found in a male donor aged 60 or over with stage I lung adenocarcinoma. The CDR3 bases are TGTGCCAGTAGTATTGGGGGACAGGGGGCGCGGCCAGAGACCCAGTACTTC. Translating it yields CASSIGGQGARPETQYF.